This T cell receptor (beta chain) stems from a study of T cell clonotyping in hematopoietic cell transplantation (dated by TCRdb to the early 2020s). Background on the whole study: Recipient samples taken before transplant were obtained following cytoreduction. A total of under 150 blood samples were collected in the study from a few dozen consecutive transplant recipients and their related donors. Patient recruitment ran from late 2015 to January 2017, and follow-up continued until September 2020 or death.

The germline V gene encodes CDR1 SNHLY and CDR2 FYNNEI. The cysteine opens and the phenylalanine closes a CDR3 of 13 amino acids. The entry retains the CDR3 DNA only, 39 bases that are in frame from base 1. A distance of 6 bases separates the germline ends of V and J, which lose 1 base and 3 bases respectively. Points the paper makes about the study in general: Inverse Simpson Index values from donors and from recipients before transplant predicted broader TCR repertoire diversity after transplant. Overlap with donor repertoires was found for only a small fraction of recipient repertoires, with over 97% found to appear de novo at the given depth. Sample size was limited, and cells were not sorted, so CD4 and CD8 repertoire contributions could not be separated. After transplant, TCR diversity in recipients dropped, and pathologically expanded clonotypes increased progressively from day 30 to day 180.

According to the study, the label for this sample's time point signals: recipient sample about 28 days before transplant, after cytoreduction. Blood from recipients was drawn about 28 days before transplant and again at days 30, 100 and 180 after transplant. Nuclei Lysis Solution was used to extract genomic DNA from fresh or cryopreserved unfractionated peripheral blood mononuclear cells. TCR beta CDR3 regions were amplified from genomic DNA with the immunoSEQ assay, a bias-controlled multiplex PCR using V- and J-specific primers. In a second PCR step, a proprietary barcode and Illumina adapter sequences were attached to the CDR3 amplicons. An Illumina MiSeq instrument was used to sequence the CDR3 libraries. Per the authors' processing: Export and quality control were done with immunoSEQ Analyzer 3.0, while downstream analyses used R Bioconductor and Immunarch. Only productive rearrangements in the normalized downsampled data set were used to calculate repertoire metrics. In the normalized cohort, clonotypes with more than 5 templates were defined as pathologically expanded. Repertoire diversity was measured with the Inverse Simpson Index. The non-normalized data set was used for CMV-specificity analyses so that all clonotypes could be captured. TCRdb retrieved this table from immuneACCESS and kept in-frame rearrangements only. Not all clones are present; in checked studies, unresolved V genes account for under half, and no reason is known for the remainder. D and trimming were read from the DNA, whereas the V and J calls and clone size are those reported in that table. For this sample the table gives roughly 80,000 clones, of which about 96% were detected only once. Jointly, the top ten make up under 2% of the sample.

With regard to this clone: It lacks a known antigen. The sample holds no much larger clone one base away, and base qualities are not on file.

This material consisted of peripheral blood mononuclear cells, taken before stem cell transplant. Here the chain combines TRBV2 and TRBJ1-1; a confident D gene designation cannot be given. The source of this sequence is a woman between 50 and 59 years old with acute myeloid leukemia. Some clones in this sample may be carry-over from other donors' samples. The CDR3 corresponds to CASSEVIDTEAFF. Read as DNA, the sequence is TGTGCCAGCAGTGAAGTTATTGACACTGAAGCTTTCTTT. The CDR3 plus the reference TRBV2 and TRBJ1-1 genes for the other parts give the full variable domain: EPEVTQTPSHQVTQMGQEVILRCVPISNHLYFYWYRQILGQKVEFLVSFYNNEISEKSEIFDDQFSVERPDGSNFTLKIRSTKLEDSAMYFCASSEVIDTEAFFGQGTRLTVV.